Listed below are T cell receptor beta chains from one sample, sequenced in a study of blood T cell repertoires in COVID-19. Data came from immunoSEQ multiplex PCR; TCRdb stores just in-frame clones and leaves some out. Of about 90,000 clones listed, around 81% are singletons. The sequenced sample consisted of peripheral blood. The origin of the receptors is a woman aged 70-85 years with active or convalescent COVID-19. Each CDR3 is given with its conserved first and last residue. The order of the fields is J gene, V gene, CDR3 protein.

j_gene: TRBJ1-4
v_gene: TRBV4-1
CDR3aa: CASSRTGGAGEKLFF

j_gene: TRBJ2-7
v_gene: TRBV5-6
CDR3aa: CASSQAAGALYEQYF

j_gene: TRBJ1-1
v_gene: TRBV5-1
CDR3aa: CASSERTGYTEAFF

j_gene: TRBJ2-5
v_gene: TRBV10-3
CDR3aa: CAIAGAHQETQYF

j_gene: TRBJ2-7
v_gene: TRBV7-2
CDR3aa: CASSREGLAGGNTYEQYF

j_gene: TRBJ2-3
v_gene: TRBV5-1
CDR3aa: CASSLQAGTATDTQYF

j_gene: TRBJ1-4
v_gene: TRBV19
CDR3aa: CASSVSGTGAPDEKLFF

j_gene: TRBJ2-1
v_gene: TRBV18
CDR3aa: CASSRDRAGLNEQFF

j_gene: TRBJ1-1
v_gene: TRBV6-6
CDR3aa: CASSYSTGVTEAFF

j_gene: TRBJ1-2
v_gene: TRBV6-5
CDR3aa: CASSYGREGYGYTF

j_gene: TRBJ1-6
v_gene: TRBV5-4
CDR3aa: CASSLGPGAPLHF

j_gene: TRBJ1-4
v_gene: TRBV12-3/TRBV12-4
CDR3aa: CASRIGTGEKLFF

j_gene: TRBJ1-2
v_gene: TRBV2
CDR3aa: CASSAGAGVNYGYTF

j_gene: TRBJ1-4
v_gene: TRBV2
CDR3aa: CASMVQGPEKLFF

j_gene: TRBJ2-5
v_gene: TRBV19
CDR3aa: CASSKGQQETQYF

j_gene: TRBJ1-4
v_gene: TRBV5-1
CDR3aa: CASSLDRGGGPEKLFF

j_gene: TRBJ1-2
v_gene: TRBV24-1
CDR3aa: CATSDTGQGSRGYTF

j_gene: TRBJ2-2
v_gene: TRBV6-5
CDR3aa: CASRLDRTTGELFF

j_gene: TRBJ1-3
v_gene: TRBV5-1
CDR3aa: CASSFGGAGNTIYF

j_gene: TRBJ2-1
v_gene: TRBV9
CDR3aa: CASSVSGGSSYNEQFF

j_gene: TRBJ2-1
v_gene: TRBV5-4
CDR3aa: CASSARQGAGNEQFF

j_gene: TRBJ1-3
v_gene: TRBV3-1/TRBV3-2
CDR3aa: CASSQLPSSGNTIYF